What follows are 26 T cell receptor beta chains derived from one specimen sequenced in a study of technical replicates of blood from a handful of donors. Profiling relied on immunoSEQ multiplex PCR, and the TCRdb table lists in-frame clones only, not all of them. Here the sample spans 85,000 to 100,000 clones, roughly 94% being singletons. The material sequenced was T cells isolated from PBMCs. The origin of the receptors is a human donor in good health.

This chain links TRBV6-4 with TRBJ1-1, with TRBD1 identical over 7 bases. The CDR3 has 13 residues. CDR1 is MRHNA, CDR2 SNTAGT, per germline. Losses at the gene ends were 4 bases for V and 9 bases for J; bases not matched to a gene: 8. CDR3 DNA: TGTGCCAGCAGTGTTGAGCCGGGACAGCAAGCTTTCTTT. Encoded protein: CASSVEPGQQAFF.

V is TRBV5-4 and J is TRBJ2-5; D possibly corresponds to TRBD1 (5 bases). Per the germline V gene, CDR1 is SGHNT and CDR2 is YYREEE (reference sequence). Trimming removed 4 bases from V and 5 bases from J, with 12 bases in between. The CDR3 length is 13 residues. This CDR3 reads CASSKGAGETQYF. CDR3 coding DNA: TGTGCCAGCAGCAAAGGGGCTGGGGAGACCCAGTACTTC.

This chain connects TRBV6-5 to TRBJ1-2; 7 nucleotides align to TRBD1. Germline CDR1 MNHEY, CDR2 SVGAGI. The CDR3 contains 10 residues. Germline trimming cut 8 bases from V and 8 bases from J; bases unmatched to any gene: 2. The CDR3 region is CASYRGGYTF. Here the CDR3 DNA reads TGTGCCAGCTACAGGGGCGGCTACACCTTC.

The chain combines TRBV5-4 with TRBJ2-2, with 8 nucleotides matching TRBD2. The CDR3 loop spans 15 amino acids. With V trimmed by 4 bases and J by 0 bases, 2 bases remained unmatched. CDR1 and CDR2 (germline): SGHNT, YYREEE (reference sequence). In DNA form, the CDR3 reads TGTGCCAGCAGCCCCGGGGGGGCGAACACCGGGGAGCTGTTTTTT. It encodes CASSPGGANTGELFF.

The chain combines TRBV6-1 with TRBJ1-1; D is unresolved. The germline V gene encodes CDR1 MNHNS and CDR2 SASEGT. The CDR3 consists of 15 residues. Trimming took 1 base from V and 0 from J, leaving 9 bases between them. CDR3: CASSEVTVMNTEAFF. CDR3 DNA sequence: TGTGCCAGCAGTGAAGTAACAGTTATGAACACTGAAGCTTTCTTT.

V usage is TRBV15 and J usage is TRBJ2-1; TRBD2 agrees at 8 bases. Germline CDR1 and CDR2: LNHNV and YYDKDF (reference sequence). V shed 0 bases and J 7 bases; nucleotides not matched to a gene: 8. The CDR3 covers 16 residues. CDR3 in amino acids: CATSRDTPSGRNEQFF. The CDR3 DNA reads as TGTGCCACCAGCAGAGATACGCCTAGCGGGCGTAATGAGCAGTTCTTC.

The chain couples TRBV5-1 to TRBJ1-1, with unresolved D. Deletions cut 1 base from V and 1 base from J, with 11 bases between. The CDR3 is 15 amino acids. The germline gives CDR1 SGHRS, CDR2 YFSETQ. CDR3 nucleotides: TGCGCCAGCAGCTTGCTCAGAGAGGGGAACACTGAAGCTTTCTTT. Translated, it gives CASSLLREGNTEAFF. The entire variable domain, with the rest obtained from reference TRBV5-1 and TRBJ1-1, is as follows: KAGVTQTPRYLIKTRGQQVTLSCSPISGHRSVSWYQQTPGQGLQFLFEYFSETQRNKGNFPGRFSGRQFSNSRSEMNVSTLELGDSALYLCASSLLREGNTEAFFGQGTRLTVV.

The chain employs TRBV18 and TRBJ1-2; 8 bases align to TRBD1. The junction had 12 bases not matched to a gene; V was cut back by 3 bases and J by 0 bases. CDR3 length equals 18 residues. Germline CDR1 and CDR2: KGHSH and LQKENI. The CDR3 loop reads CASSPSYRGDLANYGYTF. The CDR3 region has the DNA TGTGCCAGCTCACCTTCCTACAGGGGGGACCTAGCTAACTATGGCTACACCTTC.

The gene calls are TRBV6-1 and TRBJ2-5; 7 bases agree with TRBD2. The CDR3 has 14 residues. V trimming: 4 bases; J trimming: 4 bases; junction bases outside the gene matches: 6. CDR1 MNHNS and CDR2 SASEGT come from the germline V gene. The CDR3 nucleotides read TGTGCCAGCAGTGCGGCGGGAGTGAGAGAGACCCAGTACTTC. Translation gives CASSAAGVRETQYF.

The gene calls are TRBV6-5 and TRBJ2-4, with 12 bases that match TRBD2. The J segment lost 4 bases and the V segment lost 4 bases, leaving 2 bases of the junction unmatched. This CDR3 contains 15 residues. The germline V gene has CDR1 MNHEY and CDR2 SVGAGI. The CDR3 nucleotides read TGTGCCAGCAGTTGGACTAGCGGGACGAAAAACATTCAGTACTTC. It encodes CASSWTSGTKNIQYF.

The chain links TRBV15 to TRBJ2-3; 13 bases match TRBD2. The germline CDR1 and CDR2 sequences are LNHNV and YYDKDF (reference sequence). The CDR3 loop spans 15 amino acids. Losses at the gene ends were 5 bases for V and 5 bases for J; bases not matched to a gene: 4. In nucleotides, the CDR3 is TGTGCCACCAGCGAAACTAGCGGGAGGGTAGATACGCAGTATTTT. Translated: CATSETSGRVDTQYF. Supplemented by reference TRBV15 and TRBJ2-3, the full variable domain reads DAMVIQNPRYQVTQFGKPVTLSCSQTLNHNVMYWYQQKSSQAPKLLFHYYDKDFNNEADTPDNFQSRRPNTSFCFLDIRSPGLGDTAMYLCATSETSGRVDTQYFGPGTRLTVL.

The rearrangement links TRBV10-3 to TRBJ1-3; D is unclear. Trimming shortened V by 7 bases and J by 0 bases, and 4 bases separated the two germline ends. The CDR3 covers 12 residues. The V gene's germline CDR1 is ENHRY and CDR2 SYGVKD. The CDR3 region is CAIINSGNTIYF. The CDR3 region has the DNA TGTGCCATCATCAACTCTGGAAACACCATATATTTT.

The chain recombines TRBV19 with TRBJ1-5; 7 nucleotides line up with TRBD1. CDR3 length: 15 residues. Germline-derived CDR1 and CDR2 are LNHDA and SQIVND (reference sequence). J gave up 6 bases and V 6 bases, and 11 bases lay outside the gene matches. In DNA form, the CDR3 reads TGTGCCAGTAGCACTTATGGTACAGGGGCTCAGCCCCAGCATTTT. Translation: CASSTYGTGAQPQHF.

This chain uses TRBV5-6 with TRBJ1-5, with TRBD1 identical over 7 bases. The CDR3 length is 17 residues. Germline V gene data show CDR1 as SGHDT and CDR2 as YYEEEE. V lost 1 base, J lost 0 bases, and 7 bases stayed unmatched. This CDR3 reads CASSLTPGTDSNQPQHF. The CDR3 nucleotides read TGTGCCAGCAGCTTGACTCCCGGGACAGATAGCAATCAGCCCCAGCATTTT.

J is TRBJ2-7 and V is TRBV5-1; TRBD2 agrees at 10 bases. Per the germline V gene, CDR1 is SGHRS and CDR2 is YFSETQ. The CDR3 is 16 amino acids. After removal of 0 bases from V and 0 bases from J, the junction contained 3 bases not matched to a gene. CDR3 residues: CASSLVPSGSSYEQYF. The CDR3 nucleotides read TGCGCCAGCAGCTTGGTTCCTAGCGGGAGCTCCTACGAGCAGTACTTC.

CDR3 residues: CASSLENYGYTF. For the CDR3, the DNA is TGTGCCAGCAGCTTAGAGAACTATGGCTACACCTTC. The chain recombines TRBV5-6 with TRBJ1-2, with unresolved D. The CDR3 totals 12 residues. CDR1 is SGHDT and CDR2 is YYEEEE in the germline V gene. V lost 2 bases to trimming and J lost 2 bases, with 4 bases between them.

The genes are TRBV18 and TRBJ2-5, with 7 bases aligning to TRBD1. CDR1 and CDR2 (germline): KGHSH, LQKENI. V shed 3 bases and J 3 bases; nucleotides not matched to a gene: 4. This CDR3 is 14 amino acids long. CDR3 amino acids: CASSPNRGKETQYF. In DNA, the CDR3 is TGTGCCAGCTCACCGAACAGGGGAAAAGAGACCCAGTACTTC.

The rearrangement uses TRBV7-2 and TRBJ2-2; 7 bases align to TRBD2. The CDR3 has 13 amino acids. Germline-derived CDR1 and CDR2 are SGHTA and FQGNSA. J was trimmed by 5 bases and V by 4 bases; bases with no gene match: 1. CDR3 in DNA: TGTGCCAGCAGCTGGGGGGGGACCGGGGAGCTGTTTTTT. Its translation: CASSWGGTGELFF.

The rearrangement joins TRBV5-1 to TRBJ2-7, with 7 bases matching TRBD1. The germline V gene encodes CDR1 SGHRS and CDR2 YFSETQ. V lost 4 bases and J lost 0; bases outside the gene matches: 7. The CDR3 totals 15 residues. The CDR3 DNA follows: TGCGCCAGCAGCCCAGAACAGGGGTCCTCCTACGAGCAGTACTTC. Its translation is CASSPEQGSSYEQYF. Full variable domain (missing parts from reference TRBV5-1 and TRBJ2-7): KAGVTQTPRYLIKTRGQQVTLSCSPISGHRSVSWYQQTPGQGLQFLFEYFSETQRNKGNFPGRFSGRQFSNSRSEMNVSTLELGDSALYLCASSPEQGSSYEQYFGPGTRLTVT.

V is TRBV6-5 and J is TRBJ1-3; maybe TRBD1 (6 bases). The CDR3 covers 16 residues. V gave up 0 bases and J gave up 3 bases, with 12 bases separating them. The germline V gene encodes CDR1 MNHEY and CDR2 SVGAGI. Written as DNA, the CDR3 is TGTGCCAGCAGTTACTCGGGGGGGCCGTATGGAAACACCATATATTTT. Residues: CASSYSGGPYGNTIYF.

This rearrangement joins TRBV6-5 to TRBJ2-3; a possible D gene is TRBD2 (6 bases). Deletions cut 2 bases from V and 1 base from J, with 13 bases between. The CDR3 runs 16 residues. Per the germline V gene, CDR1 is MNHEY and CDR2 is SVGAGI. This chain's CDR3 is CASSYGRGPRTDTQYF. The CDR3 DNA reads TGTGCCAGCAGTTACGGGCGGGGCCCACGCACAGATACGCAGTATTTT.

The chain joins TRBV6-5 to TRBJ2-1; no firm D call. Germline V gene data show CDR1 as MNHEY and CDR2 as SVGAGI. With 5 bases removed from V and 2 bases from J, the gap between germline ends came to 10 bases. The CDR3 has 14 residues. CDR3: CASSAIDTYNEQFF. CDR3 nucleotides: TGTGCCAGCAGTGCTATAGACACCTACAATGAGCAGTTCTTC.

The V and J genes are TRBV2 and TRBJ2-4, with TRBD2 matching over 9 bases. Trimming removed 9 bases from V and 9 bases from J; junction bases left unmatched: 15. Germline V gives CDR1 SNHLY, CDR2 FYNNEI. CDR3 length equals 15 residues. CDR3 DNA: TGTGCCAGTCGGGCGGGAGGGCCTTTTGGTGTCATTCAGTACTTC. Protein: CASRAGGPFGVIQYF.

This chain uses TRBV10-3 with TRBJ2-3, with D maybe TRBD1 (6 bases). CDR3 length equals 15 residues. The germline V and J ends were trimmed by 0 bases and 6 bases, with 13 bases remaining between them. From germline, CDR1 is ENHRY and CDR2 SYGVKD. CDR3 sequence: CAISESGNQGDTQYF. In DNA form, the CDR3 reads TGTGCCATCAGTGAGTCCGGCAACCAGGGGGATACGCAGTATTTT.

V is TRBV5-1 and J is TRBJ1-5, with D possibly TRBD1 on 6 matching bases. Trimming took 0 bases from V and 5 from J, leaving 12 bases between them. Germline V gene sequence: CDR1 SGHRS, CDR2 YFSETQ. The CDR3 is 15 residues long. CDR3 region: CASSLASGGDQPQHF. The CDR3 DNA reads TGCGCCAGCAGCTTGGCCTCGGGGGGCGATCAGCCCCAGCATTTT.

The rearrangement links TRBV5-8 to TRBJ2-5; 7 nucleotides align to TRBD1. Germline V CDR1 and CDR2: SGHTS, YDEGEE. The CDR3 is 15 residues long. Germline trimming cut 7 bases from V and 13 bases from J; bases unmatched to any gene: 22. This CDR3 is CASPKAPGQLEFLYF. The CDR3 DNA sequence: TGTGCCAGCCCGAAGGCACCGGGACAGTTGGAATTTCTGTACTTC.